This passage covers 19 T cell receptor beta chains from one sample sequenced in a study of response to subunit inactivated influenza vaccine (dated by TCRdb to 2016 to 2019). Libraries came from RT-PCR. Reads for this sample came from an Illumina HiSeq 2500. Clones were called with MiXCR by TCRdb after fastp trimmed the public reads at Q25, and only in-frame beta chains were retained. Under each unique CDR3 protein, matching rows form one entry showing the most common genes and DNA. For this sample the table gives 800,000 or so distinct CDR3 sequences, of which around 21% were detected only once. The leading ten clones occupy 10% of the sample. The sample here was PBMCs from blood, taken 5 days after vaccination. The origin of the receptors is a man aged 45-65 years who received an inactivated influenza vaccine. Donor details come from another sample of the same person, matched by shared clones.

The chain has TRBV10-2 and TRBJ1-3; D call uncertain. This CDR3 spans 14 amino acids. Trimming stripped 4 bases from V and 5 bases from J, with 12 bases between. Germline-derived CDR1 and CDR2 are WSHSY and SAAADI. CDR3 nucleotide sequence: TGCGCCAGCAGTGCTAGCAGATTGAGAAACACCATATATTTT. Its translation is CASSASRLRNTIYF.

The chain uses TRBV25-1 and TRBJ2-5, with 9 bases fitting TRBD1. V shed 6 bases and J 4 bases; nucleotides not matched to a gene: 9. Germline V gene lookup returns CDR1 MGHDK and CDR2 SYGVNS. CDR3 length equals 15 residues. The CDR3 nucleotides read TGTGCCAGCAGCTCCTCCGGGACAGGGATAGAGACCCAGTACTTC. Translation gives CASSSSGTGIETQYF.

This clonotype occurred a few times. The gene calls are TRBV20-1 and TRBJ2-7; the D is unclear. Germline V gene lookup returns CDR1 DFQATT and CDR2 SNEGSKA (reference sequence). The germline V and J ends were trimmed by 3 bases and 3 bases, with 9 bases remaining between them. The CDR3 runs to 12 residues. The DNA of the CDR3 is TGCAGTGCTAGCGGTAGTAACTACGAGCAGTACTTC. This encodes CSASGSNYEQYF.

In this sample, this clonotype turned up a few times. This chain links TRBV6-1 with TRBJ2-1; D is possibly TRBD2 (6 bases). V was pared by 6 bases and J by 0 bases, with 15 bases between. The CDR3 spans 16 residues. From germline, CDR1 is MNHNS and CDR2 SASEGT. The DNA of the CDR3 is TGTGCCAGCAGCCTTTCAGGCGGGGTCTCCTACAATGAGCAGTTCTTC. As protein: CASSLSGGVSYNEQFF.

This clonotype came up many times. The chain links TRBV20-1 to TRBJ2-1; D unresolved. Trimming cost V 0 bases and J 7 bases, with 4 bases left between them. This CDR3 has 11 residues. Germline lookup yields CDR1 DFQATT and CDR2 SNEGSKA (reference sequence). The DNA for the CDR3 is TGCAGTGCTAGAGATATAAATGAGCAGTTCTTC. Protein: CSARDINEQFF.

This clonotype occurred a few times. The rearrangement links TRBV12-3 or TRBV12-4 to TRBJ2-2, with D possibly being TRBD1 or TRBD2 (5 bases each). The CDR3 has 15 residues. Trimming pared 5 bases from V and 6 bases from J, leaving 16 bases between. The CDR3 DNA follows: TGTGCCAGCAGTGCTCCGGGACCACTACCCGGGGAGCTGTTTTTT. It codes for CASSAPGPLPGELFF.

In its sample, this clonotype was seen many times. In nucleotides, the CDR3 is TGTGCCAGCAGCTTGCAATTGGGTCCCACTGAAGCTTTCTTT. Translated, it gives CASSLQLGPTEAFF. The chain links TRBV5-5 to TRBJ1-1; D not resolved. The CDR3 extends over 14 amino acids. The ends were cut back, 1 base at V and 4 bases at J, with 11 bases in the middle. Germline V gene lookup returns CDR1 SGHKS and CDR2 YYEKEE (reference sequence). The full variable domain, in which reference TRBV5-5 and TRBJ1-1 provide the parts outside the CDR3, is DAGVTQSPTHLIKTRGQQVTLRCSPISGHKSVSWYQQVLGQGPQFIFQYYEKEERGRGNFPDRFSARQFPNYSSELNVNALLLGDSALYLCASSLQLGPTEAFFGQGTRLTVV.

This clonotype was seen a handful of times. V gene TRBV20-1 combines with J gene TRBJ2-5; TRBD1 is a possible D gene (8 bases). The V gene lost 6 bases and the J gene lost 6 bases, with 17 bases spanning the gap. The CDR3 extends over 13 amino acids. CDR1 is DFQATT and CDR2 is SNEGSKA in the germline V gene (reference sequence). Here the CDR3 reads CSAIGQGGQTQYF. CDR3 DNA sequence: TGCAGTGCCATAGGACAGGGAGGGCAGACCCAGTACTTC.

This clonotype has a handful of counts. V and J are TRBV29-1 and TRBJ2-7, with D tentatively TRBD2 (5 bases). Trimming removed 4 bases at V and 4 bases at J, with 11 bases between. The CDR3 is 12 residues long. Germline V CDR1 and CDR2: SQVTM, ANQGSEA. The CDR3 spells CSVVTRNYEQYF. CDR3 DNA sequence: TGCAGCGTTGTAACTAGAAATTACGAGCAGTACTTC.

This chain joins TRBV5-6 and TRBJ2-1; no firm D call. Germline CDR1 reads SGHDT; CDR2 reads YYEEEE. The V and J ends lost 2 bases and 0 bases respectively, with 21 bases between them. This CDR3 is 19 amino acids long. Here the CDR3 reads CASSLFLGFGASSYNEQFF. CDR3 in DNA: TGTGCCAGCAGCTTATTTTTAGGTTTTGGTGCGTCCTCCTACAATGAGCAGTTCTTC.

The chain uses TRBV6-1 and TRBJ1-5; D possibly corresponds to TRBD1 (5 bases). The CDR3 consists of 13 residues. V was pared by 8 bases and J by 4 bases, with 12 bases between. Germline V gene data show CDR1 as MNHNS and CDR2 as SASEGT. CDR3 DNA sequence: TGTGCCAGCTTTGGGGCAACAAATCAGCCCCAGCATTTT. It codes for CASFGATNQPQHF.

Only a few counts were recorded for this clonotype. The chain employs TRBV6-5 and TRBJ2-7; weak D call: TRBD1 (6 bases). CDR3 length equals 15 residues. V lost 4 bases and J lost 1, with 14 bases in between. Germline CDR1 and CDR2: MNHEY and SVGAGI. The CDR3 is CASSLPTGRSYEQYF. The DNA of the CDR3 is TGTGCCAGCAGTTTACCGACAGGCCGATCCTACGAGCAGTACTTC.

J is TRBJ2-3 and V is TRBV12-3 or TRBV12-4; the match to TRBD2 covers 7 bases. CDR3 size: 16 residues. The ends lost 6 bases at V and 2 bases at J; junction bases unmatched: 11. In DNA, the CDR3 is TGTGCCAGCAGCAGAGCGGGGCGGGGCCCCACAGATACGCAGTATTTT. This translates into CASSRAGRGPTDTQYF.

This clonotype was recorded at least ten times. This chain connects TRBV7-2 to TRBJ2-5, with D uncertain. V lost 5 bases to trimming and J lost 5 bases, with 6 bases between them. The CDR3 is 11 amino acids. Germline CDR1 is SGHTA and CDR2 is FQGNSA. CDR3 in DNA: TGTGCCAGCAGCAACGGGGAGACCCAGTACTTC. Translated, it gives CASSNGETQYF. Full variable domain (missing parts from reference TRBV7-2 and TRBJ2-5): GAGVSQSPSNKVTEKGKDVELRCDPISGHTALYWYRQSLGQGLEFLIYFQGNSAPDKSGLPSDRFSAERTGGSVSTLTIQRTQQEDSAVYLCASSNGETQYFGPGTRLLVL.

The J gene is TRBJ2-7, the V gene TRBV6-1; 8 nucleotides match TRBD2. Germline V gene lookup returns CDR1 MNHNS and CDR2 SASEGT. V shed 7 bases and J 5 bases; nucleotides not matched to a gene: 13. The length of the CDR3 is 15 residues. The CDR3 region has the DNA TGTGCCAGCATCCCGGGACTAGGTGTCACCAACGAGCAGTACTTC. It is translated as CASIPGLGVTNEQYF.

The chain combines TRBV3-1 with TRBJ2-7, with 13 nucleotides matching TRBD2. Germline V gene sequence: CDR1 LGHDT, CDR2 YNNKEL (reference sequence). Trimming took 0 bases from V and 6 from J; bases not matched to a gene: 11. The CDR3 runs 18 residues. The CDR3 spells CASSQDRTSGSWRVEQYF. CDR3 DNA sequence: TGTGCCAGCAGCCAAGATCGGACTAGCGGGAGCTGGCGAGTCGAGCAGTACTTC.

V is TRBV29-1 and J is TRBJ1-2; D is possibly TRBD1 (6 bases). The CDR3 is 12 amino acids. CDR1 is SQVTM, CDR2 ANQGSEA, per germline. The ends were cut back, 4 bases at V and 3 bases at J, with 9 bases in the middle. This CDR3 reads CSVVGGHYGYTF. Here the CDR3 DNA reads TGCAGCGTTGTCGGGGGGCACTATGGCTACACCTTC.

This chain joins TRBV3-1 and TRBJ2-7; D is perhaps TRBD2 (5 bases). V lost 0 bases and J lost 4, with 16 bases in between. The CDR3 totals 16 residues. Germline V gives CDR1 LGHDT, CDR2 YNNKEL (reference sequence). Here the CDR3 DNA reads TGTGCCAGCAGCCAAGATCGCGGGTGGCGGCGTTACGAGCAGTACTTC. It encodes CASSQDRGWRRYEQYF.

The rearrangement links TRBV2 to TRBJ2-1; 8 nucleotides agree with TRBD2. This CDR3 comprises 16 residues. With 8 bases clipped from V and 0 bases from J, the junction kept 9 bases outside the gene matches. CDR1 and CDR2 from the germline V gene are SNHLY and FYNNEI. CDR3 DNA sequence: TGTGCCAGCGGGAACGGGAGGGGGAGCTCCTACAATGAGCAGTTCTTC. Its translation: CASGNGRGSSYNEQFF.